A selection of T cell receptor beta chains follows, all from one sample in a study of T cell responses to AZD1222 COVID-19 vaccine. Sequencing was performed with immunoSEQ multiplex PCR; in TCRdb, only in-frame clones are kept and a portion is missing. The table has tens of thousands of clones, 70% to 90% seen once; the top ten hold over 9.5%. The specimen comprised peripheral blood, sampled 28 days after the second AZD1222 dose. These receptors were collected from an adult who received the AZD1222 COVID-19 vaccine. The CDR3 runs from the conserved cysteine through the conserved F or W. A D gene is named only where the DNA matches it firmly. Clone size is not always given. Where it is, it says once, few, many or a class for expanded clones.

V gene	J gene	clone size	D gene	CDR3 DNA	CDR3 protein
TRBV7-9	TRBJ1-2	-	TRBD1	TGTGCCAGCAGCACAGGGGGCGTCGGCGGCTACACCTTC	CASSTGGVGGYTF
TRBV27	TRBJ1-6	-	-	TGTGCCAGCAGTTCCTTGACCCGGACGGATAATTCACCCCTCCACTTT	CASSSLTRTDNSPLHF
TRBV4-2	TRBJ2-7	once	-	TGTGCCAGCAGCCAGATGCGTTTGTCCGGCTCCTACGAGCAGTACTTC	CASSQMRLSGSYEQYF
TRBV15	TRBJ2-3	-	-	TGTGCCACCAGCAGTAGACAGTCAAGGAGCACAGATACGCAGTATTTT	CATSSRQSRSTDTQYF
TRBV19	TRBJ1-2	-	-	TGTGCCAGTAGTATAGAGTGGGCGCGCGGCTATGGCTACACCTTC	CASSIEWARGYGYTF
TRBV10-3	TRBJ1-2	-	-	TGTGCCATCAGTGAGTCGAAAAGACGGACGGTCGGCGGCTACACCTTC	CAISESKRRTVGGYTF
TRBV3-1/TRBV3-2	TRBJ1-1	-	-	TGTGCCAGCAGCCAACGGAAGGGCATAACTGAAGCTTTCTTT	CASSQRKGITEAFF
TRBV2	TRBJ1-1	-	-	TGTGCCAGCAGTGAGTCCGTGAACACTGAAGCTTTCTTT	CASSESVNTEAFF
TRBV27	TRBJ1-6	few	-	TGTGCCAGCAGTAACAGATTATCAGGTTCACCCCTCCACTTT	CASSNRLSGSPLHF
TRBV29-1	TRBJ2-3	-	TRBD1	TGCAGCGTTGAACCGGGACAGGGGTTAGATACGCAGTATTTT	CSVEPGQGLDTQYF
TRBV2	TRBJ2-1	-	TRBD2	TGTGCCAGCAGTGGGACTAGCCGCAATGAGCAGTTCTTC	CASSGTSRNEQFF
TRBV19	TRBJ2-3	-	TRBD1	TGTGCCAGTAGTAGGGGACAGTGGGGCACAGATACGCAGTATTTT	CASSRGQWGTDTQYF
TRBV16	TRBJ2-1	-	TRBD1	TGTGCCAGCAGCCAATCGCTTAATCGTAGGACAGGGGTTAACAATGAGCAGTTCTTC	CASSQSLNRRTGVNNEQFF
TRBV19	TRBJ2-3	-	-	TGTGCCAGTAGTCCACTAGCTGTAAACACAGATACGCAGTATTTT	CASSPLAVNTDTQYF
TRBV12-3/TRBV12-4	TRBJ2-3	-	-	TGTGCCAGCAGTTTGAGTCAGGGGAATACGCAGTATTTT	CASSLSQGNTQYF
TRBV7-2	TRBJ2-7	-	TRBD1	TGTGCCAGCAGCTCTAGGGGACAGGTGAACTACGAGCAGTACTTC	CASSSRGQVNYEQYF
TRBV28	TRBJ1-5	-	-	TGTGCCAGCAGTTTATATCTATATCAGCCCCAGCATTTT	CASSLYLYQPQHF
TRBV5-4	TRBJ1-6	-	TRBD1	TGTGCCAGCAGCACGGACAGGGGGTTGGCTTCACCCCTCCACTTT	CASSTDRGLASPLHF
TRBV11-2	TRBJ1-1	-	-	TGTGCCAGCAGCTGGCGACTGAACACTGAAGCTTTCTTT	CASSWRLNTEAFF
TRBV4-1	TRBJ1-1	-	TRBD1	TGCGCCAGCAGCCACTTAAGACAGGGAGGGAAGAACACTGAAGCTTTCTTT	CASSHLRQGGKNTEAFF
TRBV19	TRBJ2-7	-	-	TGTGCCAGTAGCCCTAAGAAAGGAGGCGAGCAGTACTTC	CASSPKKGGEQYF
TRBV6-5	TRBJ1-1	-	-	TGTGCCAGCCGGAGGAACACTGAAGCTTTCTTT	CASRRNTEAFF
TRBV28	TRBJ1-3	-	-	TGTGCCAGCAGTGACCTCGGAAACACCATATATTTT	CASSDLGNTIYF
TRBV27	TRBJ1-2	few	TRBD1	TGTGCCAGCAGTTTAAGGGGACAGGGCGATGGCTACACCTTC	CASSLRGQGDGYTF
TRBV28	TRBJ2-1	-	TRBD1	TGTGCCAGCAGTTTTTTTGAAGGGGGCTTCGAAGTGAGCTCCTACAATGAGCAGTTCTTC	CASSFFEGGFEVSSYNEQFF
TRBV7-9	TRBJ1-1	-	-	TGTGCCAGCAGCTTAGCCCTGGGCACTGAAGCTTTCTTT	CASSLALGTEAFF
TRBV6-5	TRBJ2-2	-	TRBD1	TGTGCCAGCAGTCGGGACAGCGGCCGGGAGCTGTTTTTT	CASSRDSGRELFF
TRBV11-2	TRBJ2-2	-	-	TGTGCCAGCAGCTTAGATCCGGGGGGCGACACCGGGAAGCTGTTTTTT	CASSLDPGGDTGKLFF
TRBV19	TRBJ1-4	-	-	TGTGCCAGTAGTATACAGGCGCGCGAAAAACTGTTTTTT	CASSIQAREKLFF
TRBV12-3/TRBV12-4	TRBJ2-7	-	-	TGTGCCAGCGCCTCTAGCTACGAGCAGTACTTC	CASASSYEQYF
TRBV5-5	TRBJ1-1	-	-	TGTGCCAGCAGCTTGGCCGGGGCTGAGGGCACTGAAGCTTTCTTT	CASSLAGAEGTEAFF
TRBV7-2	TRBJ1-1	-	-	TGTGCCAGCAGCTTAGGGGACACCTACACTGAAGCTTTCTTT	CASSLGDTYTEAFF
TRBV18	TRBJ2-2	-	TRBD1	TGTGCCAGCTCACCACAGGGGGCGCAAACCGGGGAGCTGTTTTTT	CASSPQGAQTGELFF
TRBV28	TRBJ2-3	-	-	TGTGCCAGCAGTCTTCGGGACTTAAGCACAGATACGCAGTATTTT	CASSLRDLSTDTQYF
TRBV12-3/TRBV12-4	TRBJ2-1	-	-	TGTGCCAGCAGTTGGGCGGGTGGCGAGCAGTTCTTC	CASSWAGGEQFF
TRBV4-1	TRBJ1-1	-	TRBD1	TGCGCCAGCAGCGGGGGGATACGGGACAGGCTTTACACTGAAGCTTTCTTT	CASSGGIRDRLYTEAFF
TRBV7-9	TRBJ1-6	-	TRBD1	TGTGCCAGCAGCTTTGGGACAGGGGGTTCACCCCTCCACTTT	CASSFGTGGSPLHF
TRBV5-1	TRBJ1-5	-	-	TGCGCCAGCACAGGGTTGGGCAATCAGCCCCAGCATTTT	CASTGLGNQPQHF
TRBV7-9	TRBJ1-3	-	-	TGTGCCAGCAGCCCTGAATTGACAGGACTCTCTGGAAACACCATATATTTT	CASSPELTGLSGNTIYF
TRBV3-1/TRBV3-2	TRBJ2-2	-	-	TGTGCCAGCAGCCAAGCGGCCAGAAAGGCCGGGGAGCTGTTTTTT	CASSQAARKAGELFF
TRBV9	TRBJ1-1	-	-	TGTGCCAGCAGCGTAGCTACAGGGCGGGGGGACACTGAAGCTTTCTTT	CASSVATGRGDTEAFF
TRBV19	TRBJ1-4	-	-	TGTGCCGCATCCGGGACTAATAATGAAAAACTGTTTTTT	CAASGTNNEKLFF
TRBV19	TRBJ1-4	-	-	TGTGCCAGTAGCGACCCTAATGAAAAACTGTTTTTT	CASSDPNEKLFF
TRBV4-1	TRBJ1-2	-	-	TGCGCCAGCAGCTCGCTGGTTAGGGACGGCTACACCTTC	CASSSLVRDGYTF
TRBV28	TRBJ1-5	few	TRBD1	TGTGCCAGCAGTGGACAGGGGGCAGCTCTGGAGCCCCAGCATTTT	CASSGQGAALEPQHF
TRBV18	TRBJ1-1	-	TRBD1	TGTGCCAGCTCACCAGTAGGGGGCCGGACTGAAGCTTTCTTT	CASSPVGGRTEAFF
TRBV9	TRBJ1-1	-	-	TGTGCCAGCAGCGTAGTAGGCAGGGACACTGAAGCTTTCTTT	CASSVVGRDTEAFF
TRBV7-9	TRBJ1-1	-	-	TGTGCCAGCAGCTCAGATGGGTGGACTGAAGCTTTCTTT	CASSSDGWTEAFF
TRBV19	TRBJ1-1	-	-	TGTGCCAGTAGTCAGACAGCGAACACTGAAGCTTTCTTT	CASSQTANTEAFF
TRBV18	TRBJ1-2	once	TRBD1	TGTGCCAGCTCGTACAGGGGAGACTATGGCTACACCTTC	CASSYRGDYGYTF
TRBV20-1	TRBJ1-1	-	-	TGCAGTGCCCCCGGACGGTATGAAGCTTTCTTT	CSAPGRYEAFF
TRBV6-1	TRBJ2-5	-	-	TGTGCCAGCAGTGACAGGGGTTACCTTGTAGAGACCCAGTACTTC	CASSDRGYLVETQYF
TRBV7-7	TRBJ2-5	-	-	TGTGCTAGCTCACTGACAGGGAGGGCAGAGACCCAGTACTTC	CASSLTGRAETQYF